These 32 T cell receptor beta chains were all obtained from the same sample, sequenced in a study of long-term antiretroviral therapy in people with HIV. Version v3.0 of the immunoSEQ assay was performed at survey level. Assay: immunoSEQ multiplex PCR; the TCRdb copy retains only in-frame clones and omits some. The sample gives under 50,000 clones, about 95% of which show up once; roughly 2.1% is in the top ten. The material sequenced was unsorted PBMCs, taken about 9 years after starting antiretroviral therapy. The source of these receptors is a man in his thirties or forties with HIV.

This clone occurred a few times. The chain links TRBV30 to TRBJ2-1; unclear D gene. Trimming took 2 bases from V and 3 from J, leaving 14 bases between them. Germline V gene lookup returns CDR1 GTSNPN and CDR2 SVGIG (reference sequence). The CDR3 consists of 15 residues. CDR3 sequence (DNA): TGTGCCTGGAGTAGCCGTGCGGCCGACTACAATGAGCAGTTCTTC. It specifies CAWSSRAADYNEQFF.

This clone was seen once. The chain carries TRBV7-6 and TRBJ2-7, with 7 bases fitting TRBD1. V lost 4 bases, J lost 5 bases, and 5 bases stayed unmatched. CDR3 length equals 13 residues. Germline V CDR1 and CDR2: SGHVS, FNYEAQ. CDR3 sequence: CASSSTGANEQYF. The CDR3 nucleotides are TGTGCCAGCAGCTCTACAGGGGCTAACGAGCAGTACTTC.

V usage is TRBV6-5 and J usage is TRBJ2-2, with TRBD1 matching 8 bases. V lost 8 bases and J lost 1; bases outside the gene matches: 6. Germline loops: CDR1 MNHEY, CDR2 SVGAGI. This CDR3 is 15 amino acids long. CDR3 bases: TGTGCCAGCGGAAGGGGGACAGGGAACACCGGGGAGCTGTTTTTT. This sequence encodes CASGRGTGNTGELFF.

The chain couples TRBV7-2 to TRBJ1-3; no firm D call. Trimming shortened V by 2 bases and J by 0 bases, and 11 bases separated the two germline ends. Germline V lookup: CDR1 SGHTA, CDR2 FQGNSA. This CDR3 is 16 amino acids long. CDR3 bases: TGTGCCAGCAGCTTACAGGCAGGCTCCTCTGGAAACACCATATATTTT. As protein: CASSLQAGSSGNTIYF.

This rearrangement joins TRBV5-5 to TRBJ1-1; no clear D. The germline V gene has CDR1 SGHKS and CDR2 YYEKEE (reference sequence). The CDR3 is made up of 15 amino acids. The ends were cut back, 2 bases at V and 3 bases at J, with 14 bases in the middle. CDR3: CASSFRLGGDTEAFF. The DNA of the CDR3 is TGTGCCAGCAGCTTCCGACTCGGCGGGGACACTGAAGCTTTCTTT.

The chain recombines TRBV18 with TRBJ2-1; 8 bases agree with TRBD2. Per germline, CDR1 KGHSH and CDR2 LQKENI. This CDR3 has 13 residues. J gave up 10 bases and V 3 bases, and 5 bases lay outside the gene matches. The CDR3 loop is CASSPPGRVEQFF. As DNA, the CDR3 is TGTGCCAGCTCACCCCCCGGGAGGGTGGAGCAGTTCTTC.

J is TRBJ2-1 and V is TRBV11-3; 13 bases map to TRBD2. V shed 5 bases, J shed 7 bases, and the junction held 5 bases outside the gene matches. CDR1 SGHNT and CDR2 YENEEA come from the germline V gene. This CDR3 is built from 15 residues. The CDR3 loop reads CASSLTSGGVNEQFF. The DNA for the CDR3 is TGTGCCAGCAGCCTAACTAGCGGGGGGGTGAATGAGCAGTTCTTC.

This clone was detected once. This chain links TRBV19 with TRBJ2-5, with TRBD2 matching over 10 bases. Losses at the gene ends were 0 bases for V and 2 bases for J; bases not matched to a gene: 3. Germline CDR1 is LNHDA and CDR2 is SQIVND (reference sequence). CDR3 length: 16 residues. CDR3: CASSIDLAGGQETQYF. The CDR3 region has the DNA TGTGCCAGTAGTATAGATTTAGCGGGGGGACAAGAGACCCAGTACTTC.

The DNA for the CDR3 is TGTGCCAGCAGTGAAAACCCCTATAACTATGGCTACACCTTC. Encoded protein: CASSENPYNYGYTF. The chain couples TRBV2 to TRBJ1-2, with unresolved D. Trimming took 2 bases from V and 1 from J, leaving 8 bases between them. Germline-derived CDR1 and CDR2 are SNHLY and FYNNEI. The CDR3 consists of 14 residues.

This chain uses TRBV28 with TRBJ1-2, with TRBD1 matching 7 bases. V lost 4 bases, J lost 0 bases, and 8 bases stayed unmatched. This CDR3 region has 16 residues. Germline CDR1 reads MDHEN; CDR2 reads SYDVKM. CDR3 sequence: CASSYSGTDTNYGYTF. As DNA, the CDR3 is TGTGCCAGCAGTTATTCCGGGACAGATACTAACTATGGCTACACCTTC.

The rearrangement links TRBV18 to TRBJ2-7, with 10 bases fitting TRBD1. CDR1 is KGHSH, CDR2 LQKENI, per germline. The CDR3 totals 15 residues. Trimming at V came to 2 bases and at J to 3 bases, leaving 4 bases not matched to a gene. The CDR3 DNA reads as TGTGCCAGCTCACCATACCGGGACAGGGGCTACGAGCAGTACTTC. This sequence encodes CASSPYRDRGYEQYF.

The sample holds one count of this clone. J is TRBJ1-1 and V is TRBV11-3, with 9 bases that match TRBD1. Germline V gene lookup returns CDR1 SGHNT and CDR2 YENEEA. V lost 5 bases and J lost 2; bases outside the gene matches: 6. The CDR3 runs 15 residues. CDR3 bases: TGTGCCAGCAGCCTCACGGGACAGGGTAACACTGAAGCTTTCTTT. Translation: CASSLTGQGNTEAFF.

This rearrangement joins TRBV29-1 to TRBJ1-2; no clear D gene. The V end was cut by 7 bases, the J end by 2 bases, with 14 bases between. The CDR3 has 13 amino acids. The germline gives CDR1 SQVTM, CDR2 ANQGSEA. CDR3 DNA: TGCAGCGCCATAAGGGAACCGAACTATGGCTACACCTTC. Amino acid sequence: CSAIREPNYGYTF. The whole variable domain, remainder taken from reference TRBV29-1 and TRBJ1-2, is SAVISQKPSRDICQRGTSLTIQCQVDSQVTMMFWYRQQPGQSLTLIATANQGSEATYESGFVIDKFPISRPNLTFSTLTVSNMSPEDSSIYLCSAIREPNYGYTFGSGTRLTVV.

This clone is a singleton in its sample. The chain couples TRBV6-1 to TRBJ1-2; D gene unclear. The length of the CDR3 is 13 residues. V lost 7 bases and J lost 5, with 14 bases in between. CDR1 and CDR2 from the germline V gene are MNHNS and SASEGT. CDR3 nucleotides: TGTGCCAGCACCTGGACGGATGGATATGGCTACACCTTC. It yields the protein CASTWTDGYGYTF.

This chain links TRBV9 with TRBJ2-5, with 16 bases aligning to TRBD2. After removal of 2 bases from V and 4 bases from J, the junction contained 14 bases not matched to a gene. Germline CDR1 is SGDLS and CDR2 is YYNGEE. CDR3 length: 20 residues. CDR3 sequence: CASSVGDRQGTSGGGETQYF. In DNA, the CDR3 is TGTGCCAGCAGCGTCGGGGACAGGCAAGGGACTAGCGGGGGGGGAGAGACCCAGTACTTC.

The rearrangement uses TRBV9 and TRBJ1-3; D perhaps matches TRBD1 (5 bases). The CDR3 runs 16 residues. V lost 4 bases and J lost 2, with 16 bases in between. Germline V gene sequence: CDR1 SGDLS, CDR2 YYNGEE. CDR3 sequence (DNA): TGTGCCAGCAGCCCACCACCAGGGCGCGCTGGAAACACCATATATTTT. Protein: CASSPPPGRAGNTIYF.

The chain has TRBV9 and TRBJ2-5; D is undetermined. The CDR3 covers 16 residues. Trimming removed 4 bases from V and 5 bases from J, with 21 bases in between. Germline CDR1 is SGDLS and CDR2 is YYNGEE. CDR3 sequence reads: CASSPSGRVRIETQYF. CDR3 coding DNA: TGTGCCAGCAGCCCCAGTGGTAGGGTAAGAATCGAGACCCAGTACTTC.

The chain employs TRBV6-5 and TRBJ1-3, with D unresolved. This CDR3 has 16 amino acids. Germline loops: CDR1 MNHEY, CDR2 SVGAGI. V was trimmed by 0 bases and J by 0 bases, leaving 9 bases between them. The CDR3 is CASSYSDGPSGNTIYF. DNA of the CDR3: TGTGCCAGCAGTTACTCTGACGGACCCTCTGGAAACACCATATATTTT.

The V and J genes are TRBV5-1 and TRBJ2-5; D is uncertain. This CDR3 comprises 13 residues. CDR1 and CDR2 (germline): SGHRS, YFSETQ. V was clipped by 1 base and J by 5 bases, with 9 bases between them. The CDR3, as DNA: TGCGCCAGCAGCTTGTCGGGTTCGGAGACCCAGTACTTC. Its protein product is CASSLSGSETQYF.

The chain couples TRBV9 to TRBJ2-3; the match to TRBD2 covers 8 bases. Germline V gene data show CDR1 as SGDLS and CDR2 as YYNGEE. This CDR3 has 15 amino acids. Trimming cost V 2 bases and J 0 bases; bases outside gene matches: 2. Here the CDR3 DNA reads TGTGCCAGCAGCGTTAGCGGGGACAGCACAGATACGCAGTATTTT. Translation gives CASSVSGDSTDTQYF.

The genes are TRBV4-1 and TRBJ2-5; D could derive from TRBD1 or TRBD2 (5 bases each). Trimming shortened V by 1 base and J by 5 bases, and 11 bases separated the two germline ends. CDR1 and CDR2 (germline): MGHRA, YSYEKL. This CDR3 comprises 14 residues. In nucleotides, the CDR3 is TGCGCCAGCAGCCAAGCCCCTGGGGGTGAGACCCAGTACTTC. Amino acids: CASSQAPGGETQYF.

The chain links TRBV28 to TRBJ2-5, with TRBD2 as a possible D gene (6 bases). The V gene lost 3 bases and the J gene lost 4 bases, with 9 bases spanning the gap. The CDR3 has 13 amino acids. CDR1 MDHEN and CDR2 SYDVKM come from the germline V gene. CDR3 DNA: TGTGCCAGCAGTTTCGGGGGAGTAGAGACCCAGTACTTC. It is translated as CASSFGGVETQYF. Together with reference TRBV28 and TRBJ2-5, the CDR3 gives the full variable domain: DVKVTQSSRYLVKRTGEKVFLECVQDMDHENMFWYRQDPGLGLRLIYFSYDVKMKEKGDIPEGYSVSREKKERFSLILESASTNQTSMYLCASSFGGVETQYFGPGTRLLVL.

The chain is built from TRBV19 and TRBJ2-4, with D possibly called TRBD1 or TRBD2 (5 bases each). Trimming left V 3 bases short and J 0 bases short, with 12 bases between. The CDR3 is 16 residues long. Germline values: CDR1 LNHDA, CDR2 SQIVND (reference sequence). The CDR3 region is CASSIYGGPAKNIQYF. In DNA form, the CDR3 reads TGTGCCAGTAGTATCTATGGGGGTCCAGCCAAAAACATTCAGTACTTC.

The CDR3 nucleotides read TGTGCCAGTAGTATAGTGGGGGTCCCGGGATACTACGAGCAGTACTTC. Translation gives CASSIVGVPGYYEQYF. The J gene is TRBJ2-7, the V gene TRBV19, with D perhaps TRBD1 or TRBD2 (5 bases each). V gave up 1 base and J gave up 3 bases, with 16 bases separating them. Germline-derived CDR1 and CDR2 are LNHDA and SQIVND (reference sequence). The CDR3 runs to 16 residues.

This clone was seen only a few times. The CDR3 loop is CSVHLGTSAYEQYF. CDR3 DNA: TGCAGCGTCCACTTGGGGACTTCTGCCTACGAGCAGTACTTC. The V gene is TRBV29-1, the J gene TRBJ2-7, with TRBD2 as a possible D gene (6 bases). The CDR3 loop spans 14 amino acids. The V gene's germline CDR1 is SQVTM and CDR2 ANQGSEA. V lost 6 bases, J lost 2 bases, and 17 bases lay in between.

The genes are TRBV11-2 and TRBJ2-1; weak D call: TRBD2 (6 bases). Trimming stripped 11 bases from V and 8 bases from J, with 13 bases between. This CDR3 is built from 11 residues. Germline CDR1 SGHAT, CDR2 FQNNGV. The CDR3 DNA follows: TGTGCCGGAGGGGAACAATATGAGCAGTTCTTC. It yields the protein CAGGEQYEQFF. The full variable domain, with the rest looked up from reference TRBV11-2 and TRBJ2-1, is EAGVAQSPRYKIIEKRQSVAFWCNPISGHATLYWYQQILGQGPKLLIQFQNNGVVDDSQLPKDRFSAERLKGVDSTLKIQPAKLEDSAVYLCAGGEQYEQFFGPGTRLTVL.

CDR3 coding DNA: TGCGCCAGCCCCGGGGGGGGCCCGAGAGGGGAAGCTTTCTTT. The encoded protein is CASPGGGPRGEAFF. This chain links TRBV10-1 with TRBJ1-1, with D maybe TRBD1 (6 bases). The CDR3 length is 14 residues. Germline V gene sequence: CDR1 WNHNN, CDR2 SYGVQD (reference sequence). V lost 8 bases, J lost 8 bases, and 21 bases lay in between.

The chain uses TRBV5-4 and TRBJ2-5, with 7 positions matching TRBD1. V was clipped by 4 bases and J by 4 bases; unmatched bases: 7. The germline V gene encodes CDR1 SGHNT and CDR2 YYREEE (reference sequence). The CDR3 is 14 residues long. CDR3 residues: CASSPTGVRETQYF. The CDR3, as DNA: TGTGCCAGCAGCCCAACAGGGGTAAGAGAGACCCAGTACTTC.

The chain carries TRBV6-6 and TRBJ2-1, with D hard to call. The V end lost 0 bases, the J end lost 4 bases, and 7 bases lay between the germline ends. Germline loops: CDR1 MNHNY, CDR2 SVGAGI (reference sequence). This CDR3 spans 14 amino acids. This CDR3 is CASSYSRVYNEQFF. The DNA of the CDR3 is TGTGCCAGCAGTTACTCGAGAGTTTACAATGAGCAGTTCTTC.

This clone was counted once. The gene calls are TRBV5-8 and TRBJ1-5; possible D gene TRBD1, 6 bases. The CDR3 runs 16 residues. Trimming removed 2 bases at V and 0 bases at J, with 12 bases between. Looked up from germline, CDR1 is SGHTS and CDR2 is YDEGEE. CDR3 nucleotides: TGTGCCAGCAGCTTCGGAGGGGGTTATAGCAATCAGCCCCAGCATTTT. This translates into CASSFGGGYSNQPQHF.

CDR3 in amino acids: CATKGGPGTGELFF. CDR3 sequence (DNA): TGTGCCACCAAGGGGGGGCCGGGCACCGGGGAGCTGTTTTTT. This chain joins TRBV15 and TRBJ2-2, with a tentative D call TRBD2 (7 bases). The CDR3 consists of 14 residues. Looked up from germline, CDR1 is LNHNV and CDR2 is YYDKDF (reference sequence). V lost 7 bases to trimming and J lost 4 bases, with 13 bases between them. The variable domain in full, completed from reference TRBV15 and TRBJ2-2, reads DAMVIQNPRYQVTQFGKPVTLSCSQTLNHNVMYWYQQKSSQAPKLLFHYYDKDFNNEADTPDNFQSRRPNTSFCFLDIRSPGLGDTAMYLCATKGGPGTGELFFGEGSRLTVL.

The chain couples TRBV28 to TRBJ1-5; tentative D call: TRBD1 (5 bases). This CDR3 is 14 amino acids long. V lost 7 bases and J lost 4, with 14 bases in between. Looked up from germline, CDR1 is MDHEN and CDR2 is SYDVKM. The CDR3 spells CASTLTTVNQPQHF. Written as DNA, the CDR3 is TGTGCCAGCACCCTTACGACAGTAAATCAGCCCCAGCATTTT.